The clone carrying this TCR beta chain has only a few counts. The antigen is undetermined. This CDR3 region has 12 residues. V lost 4 bases and J 1 base, leaving 4 bases between the germline ends. CDR1 is SGHAT, CDR2 FQNNGV, per germline. This entry is derived from a study of cytomegalovirus exposure and HLA in healthy donors. Looking at the study overall: Among about 400 genotyped donors, more than 65% fell in the Caucasian-associated ancestry cluster.

60 Vbeta and 13 Jbeta primers were used in PCR. The data were produced by immunoSEQ multiplex PCR, yet TCRdb's version contains in-frame clones alone and is incomplete. The table lists over 100,000 clones, around 63% of them singletons. Study results and caveats: Analyzed later, most CMV-associated TCR beta chains appeared HLA-restricted.

The sample taken for sequencing was PBMCs. The chain links TRBV11-2 to TRBJ1-1; D not resolved. The clonotype originates from a man in his forties in good health and CMV-seropositive. Here the CDR3 DNA reads TGTGCCAGCAGCTCACAGAACACTGAAGCTTTCTTT. Translation: CASSSQNTEAFF.